This T cell receptor beta chain was obtained from a study of cytomegalovirus exposure and HLA in healthy donors. Overall study results and limits: Cytomegalovirus association was assigned to about 150 TCR beta chains. When analyzed later, a missense DCLRE1C variant was found to be linked to TCR beta V- and J-gene trimming. Specificity for CMV antigens was confirmed in vitro for a few of the CMV-associated chains.

About this clone: As yet, its antigen is unknown.

V trimming: 3 bases; J trimming: 7 bases; junction bases outside the gene matches: 5. The CDR3 has 14 amino acids. Germline assignment: CDR1 MGHRA and CDR2 YSYEKL. The PCR ran on 60 Vbeta and 13 Jbeta primers. The repertoire was sequenced with immunoSEQ multiplex PCR; TCRdb's copy has only in-frame clones and lacks some. The data hold over 95,000 clones, with around 77% observed a single time. This TCR came from a woman aged 25 to 39 in good health and CMV-seropositive. Input material: PBMCs. V is TRBV4-1 and J is TRBJ1-4, with 7 bases that match TRBD1. The CDR3 nucleotides are TGCGCCAGCAGCCACGAGGGGGACAGTGAAAAACTGTTTTTT. This sequence encodes CASSHEGDSEKLFF.